Sequencing of this T cell receptor (beta chain) was carried out in a study of blood T cell repertoires in COVID-19. Study-level information: Sources were T cells, B-cell-depleted T cells, or PBMCs; the material itself was cDNA or gDNA.

Generated by immunoSEQ multiplex PCR, the TCRdb table keeps only in-frame clones and is missing some. The profile shows 68,000 or so clones, about 82% of them singletons. Germline loops: CDR1 LNHDA, CDR2 SQIVND (reference sequence). Trimming at V came to 1 base and at J to 2 bases, leaving 3 bases not matched to a gene. The CDR3 loop spans 15 amino acids. This TCR was sampled from a human donor in a cohort sampled during active COVID-19. The V gene is TRBV19, the J gene TRBJ2-5; 8 nucleotides align to TRBD1. Sequencing was done on a sample of peripheral blood. The CDR3 loop is CASSIGGTGQETQYF. The DNA for the CDR3 is TGTGCCAGTAGTATAGGGGGGACAGGTCAAGAGACCCAGTACTTC.